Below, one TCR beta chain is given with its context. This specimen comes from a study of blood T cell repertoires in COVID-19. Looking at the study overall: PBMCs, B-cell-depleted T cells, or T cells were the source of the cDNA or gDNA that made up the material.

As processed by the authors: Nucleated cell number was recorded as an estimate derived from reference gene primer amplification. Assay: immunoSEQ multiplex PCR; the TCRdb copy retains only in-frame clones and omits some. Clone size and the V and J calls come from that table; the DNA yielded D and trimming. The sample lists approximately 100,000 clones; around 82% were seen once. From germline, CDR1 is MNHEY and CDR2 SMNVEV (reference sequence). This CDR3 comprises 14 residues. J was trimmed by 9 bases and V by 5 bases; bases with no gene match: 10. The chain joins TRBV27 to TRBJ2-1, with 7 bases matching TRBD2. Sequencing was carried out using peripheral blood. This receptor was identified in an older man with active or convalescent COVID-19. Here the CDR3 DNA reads TGTGCCAGCAGTCGCCTAACTAGCGTGGGTGAGCAGTTCTTC. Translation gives CASSRLTSVGEQFF.